These T cell receptor beta chains were read from a single sample in a study of identifying expanded T cells in peripheral blood. Clones were sequenced by immunoSEQ multiplex PCR, and TCRdb holds only the in-frame ones, with some missing. The repertoire holds some 97,000 clones, with about 90% as singletons. The material sequenced was blood. The origin of the receptors is a person between 18 and 75 years old in good health. Each CDR3 is given with its conserved first and last residue. The D gene is left open where the match is weak. Some rows mark clone size as missing; the rest say once, few, many or name a class of expanded clone.

J gene: TRBJ1-1; D gene: .; V gene: TRBV4-1; clone size: .; CDR3 DNA: TGCGCCAGCAGCCGTCAAGGGGATAGGGTGGGGAGAACTGAAGCTTTCTTT; CDR3 protein: CASSRQGDRVGRTEAFF
J gene: TRBJ1-1; D gene: .; V gene: TRBV4-1; clone size: .; CDR3 DNA: TGCGCCAGCAGCCCCCGGGGGGCAGGGAACACTGAAGCTTTCTTT; CDR3 protein: CASSPRGAGNTEAFF
J gene: TRBJ2-5; D gene: TRBD2; V gene: TRBV14; clone size: .; CDR3 DNA: TGTGCCAGCAGCCAAGCGCGGGGGTTCGACCACCAGTACTTC; CDR3 protein: CASSQARGFDHQYF
J gene: TRBJ1-1; D gene: .; V gene: TRBV7-2; clone size: .; CDR3 DNA: TGTGCCAGCAGCTTAGAAGCGTCGGGCGCCACTGAAGCTTTCTTT; CDR3 protein: CASSLEASGATEAFF
J gene: TRBJ1-5; D gene: TRBD1; V gene: TRBV5-8; clone size: .; CDR3 DNA: TGTGCCAGCAGCTTGGACAGGGGTTGGGGAGGCAATCAGCCCCAGCATTTT; CDR3 protein: CASSLDRGWGGNQPQHF
J gene: TRBJ2-1; D gene: TRBD1; V gene: TRBV5-1; clone size: .; CDR3 DNA: TGCGCCAGCAGAACCACAGGGGGTTCTTTCAATGAGCAGTTCTTC; CDR3 protein: CASRTTGGSFNEQFF
J gene: TRBJ2-1; D gene: TRBD2; V gene: TRBV29-1; clone size: .; CDR3 DNA: TGCAGCGTTGGAGGGCTAGCGGGAGGCCTCTCCTACAATGAGCAGTTCTTC; CDR3 protein: CSVGGLAGGLSYNEQFF
J gene: TRBJ2-3; D gene: .; V gene: TRBV15; clone size: few; CDR3 DNA: TGTGCCACCAGCAGAGAATGGGGGGGCACAGATACGCAGTATTTT; CDR3 protein: CATSREWGGTDTQYF
J gene: TRBJ1-1; D gene: .; V gene: TRBV29-1; clone size: .; CDR3 DNA: TGCAGCGTTGATATGGGCTATGAAGCTTTCTTT; CDR3 protein: CSVDMGYEAFF
J gene: TRBJ1-3; D gene: .; V gene: TRBV18; clone size: .; CDR3 DNA: TGTGCCAGCTCACCGCCGGGTATTTACGGCACCATATATTTT; CDR3 protein: CASSPPGIYGTIYF
J gene: TRBJ2-7; D gene: .; V gene: TRBV7-8; clone size: .; CDR3 DNA: TGTGCCAGCAGCCAGTTGGGCCAGGCCCCGTTTGAGGGGCAGTACTTC; CDR3 protein: CASSQLGQAPFEGQYF
J gene: TRBJ1-2; D gene: TRBD1; V gene: TRBV7-6; clone size: .; CDR3 DNA: TGTGCCAGCAGCTATAGACAGGGGTTAGCTAACTATGGCTACACCTTC; CDR3 protein: CASSYRQGLANYGYTF
J gene: TRBJ2-5; D gene: TRBD1; V gene: TRBV18; clone size: .; CDR3 DNA: TGTGCCAGCTCAATAGGGACAGGGTATCAAGAGACCCAGTACTTC; CDR3 protein: CASSIGTGYQETQYF
J gene: TRBJ1-2; D gene: .; V gene: TRBV5-1; clone size: once; CDR3 DNA: TGCGCCAGCAGCTTGGAGGCCTCAAACGGATATGGCTACACCTTC; CDR3 protein: CASSLEASNGYGYTF
J gene: TRBJ1-2; D gene: TRBD1; V gene: TRBV2; clone size: .; CDR3 DNA: TGTGCCAGCAGCGAAATTTTGCCGGGACAGGGTTTTGCCGGTGGCTACACCTTC; CDR3 protein: CASSEILPGQGFAGGYTF
J gene: TRBJ2-7; D gene: .; V gene: TRBV5-1; clone size: .; CDR3 DNA: TGCGCCAGCAGCTTGGGGTCAAACGAGCAGTACTTC; CDR3 protein: CASSLGSNEQYF
J gene: TRBJ1-2; D gene: .; V gene: TRBV6-6; clone size: .; CDR3 DNA: TGTGCCAGTCAGATGACCGGGCAGGGCAACTATGGCTACACCTTC; CDR3 protein: CASQMTGQGNYGYTF
J gene: TRBJ1-1; D gene: .; V gene: TRBV7-2; clone size: .; CDR3 DNA: TGTGCCAGCAGCTTATTCCAGGACACTGAAGCTTTCTTT; CDR3 protein: CASSLFQDTEAFF
J gene: TRBJ2-7; D gene: TRBD1; V gene: TRBV6-6; clone size: .; CDR3 DNA: TGTGCCAGCAGTCTGGACAGGGGCTACGAGCAGTACTTC; CDR3 protein: CASSLDRGYEQYF
J gene: TRBJ2-7; D gene: TRBD1; V gene: TRBV6-1; clone size: .; CDR3 DNA: TGTGCCAGCACCCCCGGGACAGGGAGGGGGGTGCAGTACTTC; CDR3 protein: CASTPGTGRGVQYF
J gene: TRBJ2-1; D gene: .; V gene: TRBV2; clone size: .; CDR3 DNA: TGTGCCAGCCGAGGGAACCACAACCCCAATGAGCAGTTCTTC; CDR3 protein: CASRGNHNPNEQFF
J gene: TRBJ2-2; D gene: .; V gene: TRBV10-3; clone size: .; CDR3 DNA: TGTGCCATCGAGACAGGTTTCGGGGAGCTGTTTTTT; CDR3 protein: CAIETGFGELFF
J gene: TRBJ2-3; D gene: TRBD2; V gene: TRBV5-4; clone size: .; CDR3 DNA: TGTGCCAGCAGCCTTGGGGGAGGACAGCGGGGGATCAATACGCAGTATTTT; CDR3 protein: CASSLGGGQRGINTQYF
J gene: TRBJ1-1; D gene: .; V gene: TRBV5-1; clone size: .; CDR3 DNA: TGCGCCAGCAGCTACCAGGGTACGAACACTGAAGCTTTCTTT; CDR3 protein: CASSYQGTNTEAFF
J gene: TRBJ1-2; D gene: TRBD1; V gene: TRBV4-1; clone size: .; CDR3 DNA: TGCGCCAGCAGCCTGGGGGGGACAGGGAACTATGGCTACACCTTC; CDR3 protein: CASSLGGTGNYGYTF
J gene: TRBJ2-7; D gene: .; V gene: TRBV30; clone size: .; CDR3 DNA: TGTGCCTGGAGTTCAGGGAGAACCTACGAGCAGTACTTC; CDR3 protein: CAWSSGRTYEQYF
J gene: TRBJ2-2; D gene: .; V gene: TRBV29-1; clone size: .; CDR3 DNA: TGCAGCGTTGATCTAAATTCAGGGCTCGGGGAGCTGTTTTTT; CDR3 protein: CSVDLNSGLGELFF
J gene: TRBJ1-2; D gene: .; V gene: TRBV6-1; clone size: .; CDR3 DNA: TGTGCCAGCATCCAACCAAGGACCCTGTCAAATGGCTACACCTTC; CDR3 protein: CASIQPRTLSNGYTF
J gene: TRBJ1-2; D gene: TRBD1; V gene: TRBV29-1; clone size: once; CDR3 DNA: TGCAGCGTAGGACAGGGGATAGGATATGGCTACACCTTC; CDR3 protein: CSVGQGIGYGYTF
J gene: TRBJ1-5; D gene: .; V gene: TRBV7-2; clone size: .; CDR3 DNA: TGTGCCAGCAGCTTTGACCGAAACAGGGCTAATCAGCCCCAGCATTTT; CDR3 protein: CASSFDRNRANQPQHF
J gene: TRBJ1-3; D gene: .; V gene: TRBV7-9; clone size: .; CDR3 DNA: TGTGCCAGCAGCTTATCTATCGGCTCTGGAAACACCATATATTTT; CDR3 protein: CASSLSIGSGNTIYF
J gene: TRBJ2-1; D gene: .; V gene: TRBV7-7; clone size: .; CDR3 DNA: TGTGCCAGCAGCTTAACCCGGGACACCCGAGAGCAGTTCTTC; CDR3 protein: CASSLTRDTREQFF
J gene: TRBJ1-1; D gene: .; V gene: TRBV4-1; clone size: .; CDR3 DNA: TGCGCCAGCAGCCAAGTGGTTACAGGGTATAACACTGAAGCTTTCTTT; CDR3 protein: CASSQVVTGYNTEAFF
J gene: TRBJ2-5; D gene: TRBD2; V gene: TRBV4-1; clone size: .; CDR3 DNA: TGCGCCAGCAGCCCCCTGGCGGGGGGCCGAGAGACCCAGTACTTC; CDR3 protein: CASSPLAGGRETQYF
J gene: TRBJ1-4; D gene: .; V gene: TRBV30; clone size: .; CDR3 DNA: TGTGCCTGGAACACGGCGGGGGCGGCTAATGAAAAACTGTTTTTT; CDR3 protein: CAWNTAGAANEKLFF
J gene: TRBJ2-5; D gene: TRBD1; V gene: TRBV7-8; clone size: once; CDR3 DNA: TGTGCCAGCAGCTCATCACAGGGGTTTGGGGAGACCCAGTACTTC; CDR3 protein: CASSSSQGFGETQYF
J gene: TRBJ1-6; D gene: TRBD1; V gene: TRBV2; clone size: .; CDR3 DNA: TGTGCCAGCGACGGACAGGGAGTTAGTTCACCCCTCCACTTT; CDR3 protein: CASDGQGVSSPLHF
J gene: TRBJ2-2; D gene: TRBD2; V gene: TRBV7-9; clone size: .; CDR3 DNA: TGTGCCAGCAGCAAACTAGCGGGAGGATACACCGGGGAGCTGTTTTTT; CDR3 protein: CASSKLAGGYTGELFF
J gene: TRBJ2-3; D gene: TRBD2; V gene: TRBV5-4; clone size: once; CDR3 DNA: TGTGCCAGCAGGTGGCGTAGCGGGGGCACAGATACGCAGTATTTT; CDR3 protein: CASRWRSGGTDTQYF
J gene: TRBJ1-1; D gene: TRBD1; V gene: TRBV18; clone size: .; CDR3 DNA: TGTGCCAGCTCACCGCAGACAGGGGAGTTTAACACTGAAGCTTTCTTT; CDR3 protein: CASSPQTGEFNTEAFF
J gene: TRBJ1-2; D gene: .; V gene: TRBV9; clone size: .; CDR3 DNA: TGTGCCAGCAGCGGCCTCTTAGTAGGCGACTATGGCTACACCTTC; CDR3 protein: CASSGLLVGDYGYTF
J gene: TRBJ1-2; D gene: TRBD1; V gene: TRBV29-1; clone size: once; CDR3 DNA: TGCAGCGTTCGACAGGGGGCGGGCTATGGCTACACCTTC; CDR3 protein: CSVRQGAGYGYTF
J gene: TRBJ1-2; D gene: .; V gene: TRBV11-3; clone size: .; CDR3 DNA: TGTGCCAGCAGCTTAATCCAAGAGTCTCGGGGATACACCTTC; CDR3 protein: CASSLIQESRGYTF
J gene: TRBJ1-2; D gene: .; V gene: TRBV14; clone size: .; CDR3 DNA: TGTGCCAGCAGCCAAGCGGGGTCGGAATACACCTTC; CDR3 protein: CASSQAGSEYTF
J gene: TRBJ1-2; D gene: TRBD1; V gene: TRBV6-1; clone size: .; CDR3 DNA: TGTGCCAGTAGAGACAGGGGAGCTAACTATGGCTACACCTTC; CDR3 protein: CASRDRGANYGYTF
J gene: TRBJ2-1; D gene: TRBD1; V gene: TRBV5-1; clone size: once; CDR3 DNA: TGCGCCAGCAGCTATAACAGGGGGCTCTACAATGAGCAGTTCTTC; CDR3 protein: CASSYNRGLYNEQFF
J gene: TRBJ1-6; D gene: TRBD1; V gene: TRBV5-1; clone size: .; CDR3 DNA: TGCGCCAGCAGCTTCTCAGGACAGGGAGAGAATTCACCCCTCCACTTT; CDR3 protein: CASSFSGQGENSPLHF
J gene: TRBJ2-1; D gene: TRBD2; V gene: TRBV11-2; clone size: .; CDR3 DNA: TGTGCCAGCAGCTTAGATGGGACTAGCGGGAGCATATATGAGCAGTTCTTC; CDR3 protein: CASSLDGTSGSIYEQFF
J gene: TRBJ2-2; D gene: .; V gene: TRBV2; clone size: .; CDR3 DNA: TGTGCCAGCAGCGTTGGACAGACTCGTATCGGGGAGCTGTTTTTT; CDR3 protein: CASSVGQTRIGELFF
J gene: TRBJ1-3; D gene: .; V gene: TRBV30; clone size: .; CDR3 DNA: TGTGCCTGGAGACGGGCCCTCTCTGGAAACACCATATATTTT; CDR3 protein: CAWRRALSGNTIYF
J gene: TRBJ2-1; D gene: TRBD2; V gene: TRBV5-1; clone size: .; CDR3 DNA: TGCGCCAGCAGCTTGGCTCCTAGCGGGAGGGATTATTACTACAATGAGCAGTTCTTC; CDR3 protein: CASSLAPSGRDYYYNEQFF
J gene: TRBJ2-6; D gene: TRBD2; V gene: TRBV6-1; clone size: once; CDR3 DNA: TGTGCCAGCAGAGGGAGGGCTGGGGCCAACGTCCTGACTTTC; CDR3 protein: CASRGRAGANVLTF
J gene: TRBJ2-1; D gene: .; V gene: TRBV10-3; clone size: .; CDR3 DNA: TGTGCCATCAGTATGGGACCTTACAATGAGCAGTTCTTC; CDR3 protein: CAISMGPYNEQFF
J gene: TRBJ1-3; D gene: .; V gene: TRBV4-1; clone size: .; CDR3 DNA: TGCGCCAGCAGCCAGTACCGGGAGATCTCTGGAAACACCATATATTTT; CDR3 protein: CASSQYREISGNTIYF
J gene: TRBJ2-7; D gene: .; V gene: TRBV19; clone size: large; CDR3 DNA: TGTGCCAGTAGCGCTGGACGGGAATCCTACGAGCAGTACTTC; CDR3 protein: CASSAGRESYEQYF
J gene: TRBJ1-4; D gene: .; V gene: TRBV7-2; clone size: many; CDR3 DNA: TGTGCCAGCAGCCCCGATAATGAAAAACTGTTTTTT; CDR3 protein: CASSPDNEKLFF
J gene: TRBJ2-3; D gene: .; V gene: TRBV7-3; clone size: .; CDR3 DNA: TGTGCCAGCAGCTTAACCGGGGGTTCAGATACGCAGTATTTT; CDR3 protein: CASSLTGGSDTQYF
J gene: TRBJ2-5; D gene: TRBD1; V gene: TRBV7-9; clone size: .; CDR3 DNA: TGTGCCAGCAGCTTAAAGTCTACACCGCTGGGACAGGGGGCTAAGACCCAGTACTTC; CDR3 protein: CASSLKSTPLGQGAKTQYF
J gene: TRBJ1-1; D gene: TRBD1; V gene: TRBV12-5; clone size: .; CDR3 DNA: TGTGCTAGTGGTTGGGGGGACAGGGGGCGCGGGAACACTGAAGCTTTCTTT; CDR3 protein: CASGWGDRGRGNTEAFF